These 8 T cell receptor beta chains were all obtained from the same sample, sequenced in a study of cytomegalovirus exposure and HLA in healthy donors (dated by TCRdb to the late 2010s). The library was produced with the immunoSEQ multiplex PCR assay. TCRdb stores this immuneACCESS table with in-frame sequences only. Part of the clones is absent; in the studies checked, under half of the shortfall reflects unresolved V genes, and no reason is known for the rest. This sample has 110,000 to 150,000 clones in its table, and about 89% of those were observed once. 0.69% of the sample lies in the top ten. Sequencing was performed on PBMCs. Receptor source: a man younger than 35 in good health and CMV-seronegative.

A single count supports this clone. The V and J genes are TRBV7-7 and TRBJ1-1; tentative D call: TRBD1 (6 bases). The CDR3 is 13 amino acids. Germline lookup yields CDR1 SSHAT and CDR2 FNYEAQ (reference sequence). Trimming took 3 bases from V and 2 from J, leaving 7 bases between them. This CDR3 is CASSLDRNTEAFF. For the CDR3, the DNA is TGTGCCAGCAGCTTGGACAGAAACACTGAAGCTTTCTTT.

The J gene is TRBJ1-2, the V gene TRBV7-9, with TRBD1 as a possible D gene (5 bases). Deletions cut 8 bases from V and 5 bases from J, with 12 bases between. The CDR3 covers 12 residues. In germline, CDR1 is SEHNR, CDR2 FQNEAQ (reference sequence). The CDR3 spells CASARGDYGYTF. The CDR3 coding sequence is TGTGCCAGCGCTCGGGGGGATTATGGCTACACCTTC.

V and J are TRBV29-1 and TRBJ1-5; 9 bases match TRBD1. Germline loops: CDR1 SQVTM, CDR2 ANQGSEA. The CDR3 contains 14 residues. V dropped 4 bases and J dropped 6; count of bases not matched to a gene: 7. The CDR3: CSVGWGQGPQPQHF. The CDR3 coding sequence is TGCAGCGTTGGGTGGGGACAGGGCCCTCAGCCCCAGCATTTT.

In DNA form, the CDR3 reads TGTGCCAGCAGCGTAGAGCGAAGGTCGGGCGGGGAGCTGTTTTTT. Its protein is CASSVERRSGGELFF. J is TRBJ2-2 and V is TRBV9; unclear D gene. Looked up from germline, CDR1 is SGDLS and CDR2 is YYNGEE. Trimming cost V 0 bases and J 7 bases, with 13 bases left between them. This CDR3 region has 15 residues.

This chain uses TRBV10-2 with TRBJ1-2, with a tentative D call TRBD1 (6 bases). Per the germline V gene, CDR1 is WSHSY and CDR2 is SAAADI. This CDR3 spans 14 amino acids. V was clipped by 8 bases and J by 3 bases, with 16 bases between them. For the CDR3, the DNA is TGCGCCAGCCGGCTGGGGGCCCCGGACTATGGCTACACCTTC. Translation gives CASRLGAPDYGYTF.

The chain combines TRBV11-2 with TRBJ1-3; D is perhaps TRBD1 (6 bases). Germline lookup yields CDR1 SGHAT and CDR2 FQNNGV. The germline V and J ends were trimmed by 5 bases and 7 bases, with 21 bases remaining between them. This CDR3 has 16 amino acids. The CDR3 is CASSDFRGPKENTIYF. As DNA, the CDR3 is TGTGCCAGCAGCGACTTCAGGGGACCAAAGGAGAACACCATATATTTT.

The chain combines TRBV10-3 with TRBJ2-2; D unclear. Trimming took 6 bases from V and 2 from J, leaving 4 bases between them. The CDR3 loop spans 12 amino acids. CDR1 ENHRY and CDR2 SYGVKD come from the germline V gene. CDR3 sequence (DNA): TGTGCCATCAGGGCCAACACCGGGGAGCTGTTTTTT. This gives the protein CAIRANTGELFF.

This chain connects TRBV19 to TRBJ2-4; D gene unclear. V was shortened by 4 bases and J by 5 bases, with 21 bases between the two germline ends. Germline V gene sequence: CDR1 LNHDA, CDR2 SQIVND (reference sequence). This CDR3 region has 17 residues. CDR3 nucleotide sequence: TGTGCCAGTAGTACGACCTTAACCGCCAGCGCACAAAACATTCAGTACTTC. It codes for CASSTTLTASAQNIQYF.